This TCR beta chain was sequenced for a study of long-term antiretroviral therapy in people with HIV. About the research overall: The earliest samples predate the 2015 immediate-ART recommendation by about a decade. General observations from the study: Controls exceeded HIV repertoires in CDR3 length range. Repertoire dominance by clones expanded before ART was seen at all time points. Even long-term ART left TRB diversity below transplant donor controls, despite gains.

This CDR3 is built from 14 residues. CDR1 and CDR2 from the germline V gene are SGHRS and YFSETQ. Deletions cut 2 bases from V and 5 bases from J, with 11 bases between. Survey-level resolution applied to immunoSEQ assay v3.0. Profiled with immunoSEQ multiplex PCR; TCRdb holds only in-frame clones, not every one. Here the sample spans roughly 30,000 clones, around 80% being singletons. Concerning this clone itself: What it recognizes is unknown.

The TCR originated in a man younger than 45 with HIV. The genes are TRBV5-1 and TRBJ1-5; D is perhaps TRBD1 (6 bases). The material sequenced was unsorted PBMCs, taken 2.8 years after starting antiretroviral therapy. CDR3 DNA sequence: TGCGCCAGCAGCTTAGGGGGTATCGATCAGCCCCAGCATTTT. It codes for CASSLGGIDQPQHF.